A selection of T cell receptor beta chains follows, all from one sample in a study of cytomegalovirus exposure and HLA in healthy donors. Assay used: immunoSEQ multiplex PCR; TCRdb lists only in-frame clones, some missing. Here the sample spans about 79,000 clones, 93% being singletons. Input material: PBMCs. The receptors come from a woman in her twenties or thirties in good health and CMV-seronegative. Both conserved end residues are part of each CDR3. The D gene is left open where the match is weak. Some rows mark clone size as missing; the rest say once, few, many or name a class of expanded clone.

J | D | size | V | length | DNA | CDR3
TRBJ2-5 | . | once | TRBV4-3 | 14 | TGCGCCAGCAGCCAAGGGGGCGGGGGCCAGACCCAGTACTTC | CASSQGGGGQTQYF
TRBJ2-2 | . | . | TRBV7-9 | 14 | TGTGCCAGCAGACTTCTCGCGAACACCGGGGAGCTGTTTTTT | CASRLLANTGELFF
TRBJ1-2 | . | . | TRBV7-9 | 16 | TGTGCCAGCACCCTCGGAGGTGGAGCCTCTAACTATGGCTACACCTTC | CASTLGGGASNYGYTF
TRBJ2-7 | TRBD1 | . | TRBV4-1 | 15 | TGCGCCAGCAGCCAAGCCGGGACAGGGTCCTACGAGCAGTACTTC | CASSQAGTGSYEQYF
TRBJ1-2 | TRBD1 | . | TRBV4-1 | 15 | TGCGCCACCATGGGACAGGGGGCTGTATCGGGCGGCTACACCTTC | CATMGQGAVSGGYTF
TRBJ2-1 | TRBD2 | once | TRBV5-6 | 15 | TGTGCCAGCAGCCGGCGGACGGGGGGATACAATGAGCAGTTCTTC | CASSRRTGGYNEQFF
TRBJ2-7 | TRBD1 | once | TRBV19 | 13 | TGTGCCAGTAGTCCGCGGACAGGGGTGGAGCAGTACTTC | CASSPRTGVEQYF
TRBJ2-5 | TRBD2 | . | TRBV14 | 15 | TGTGCCAGCAGCCCCGGGACTAGCCCCGTCGGGACCCAGTACTTC | CASSPGTSPVGTQYF
TRBJ1-1 | . | . | TRBV10-3 | 13 | TGTGCCATCAGCAGCAGGGCGAACACTGAAGCTTTCTTT | CAISSRANTEAFF
TRBJ2-3 | . | . | TRBV19 | 13 | TGTGCCAGTAGTATGCTAGGCACAGATACGCAGTATTTT | CASSMLGTDTQYF
TRBJ1-2 | . | . | TRBV2 | 12 | TGTGCCAGCAGGAGGGCCATCTATGGCTACACCTTC | CASRRAIYGYTF